This T cell receptor (beta chain) comes out of a study of OX40 agonist ivuxolimab in advanced cancers. The table came from immunoSEQ multiplex PCR; TCRdb's copy has only in-frame clones and leaves some out. This table has some 81,000 clones, approximately 83% appearing once. Study-wide points: Among the least clonally expanded were partial responders at 0.1-3.0 mg/kg.

CDR3 length: 13 residues. Looked up from germline, CDR1 is SGHNT and CDR2 is YYREEE (reference sequence). V was cut by 0 bases and J by 8 bases, with 11 bases left in between. This clone appeared a single time. Its antigen is unknown. The receptor was derived from an adult with an advanced solid tumor such as melanoma, head and neck, liver or kidney cancer. The sample consisted of CD4+ or CD8+ T cells sorted from blood, taken in a trial of the OX40 agonist ivuxolimab. This chain links TRBV5-4 with TRBJ1-2, with D uncertain. Written as DNA, the CDR3 is TGTGCCAGCAGCTTGGGAAGGGCAGACGGCTACACCTTC. It yields the protein CASSLGRADGYTF.